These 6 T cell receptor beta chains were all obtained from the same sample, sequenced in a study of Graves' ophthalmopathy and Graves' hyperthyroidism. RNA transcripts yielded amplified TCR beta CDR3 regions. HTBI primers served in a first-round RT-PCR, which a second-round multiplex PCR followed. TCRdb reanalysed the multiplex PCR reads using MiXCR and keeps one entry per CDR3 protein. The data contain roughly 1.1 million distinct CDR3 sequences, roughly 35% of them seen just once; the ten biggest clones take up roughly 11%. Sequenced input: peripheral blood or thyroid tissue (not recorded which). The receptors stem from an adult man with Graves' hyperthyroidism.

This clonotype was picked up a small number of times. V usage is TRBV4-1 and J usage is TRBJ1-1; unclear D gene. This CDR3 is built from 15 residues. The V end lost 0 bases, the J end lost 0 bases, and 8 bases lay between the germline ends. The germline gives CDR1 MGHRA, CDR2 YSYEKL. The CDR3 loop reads CASSQERGMNTEAFF. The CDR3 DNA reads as TGCGCCAGCAGCCAAGAGAGAGGGATGAACACTGAAGCTTTCTTT.

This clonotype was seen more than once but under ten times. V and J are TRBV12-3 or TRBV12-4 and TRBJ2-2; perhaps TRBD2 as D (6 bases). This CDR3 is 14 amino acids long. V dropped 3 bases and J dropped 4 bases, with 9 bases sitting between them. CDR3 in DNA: TGTGCCAGCAGTTTCTTGGGGGGCACCGGGGAGCTGTTTTTT. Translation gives CASSFLGGTGELFF.

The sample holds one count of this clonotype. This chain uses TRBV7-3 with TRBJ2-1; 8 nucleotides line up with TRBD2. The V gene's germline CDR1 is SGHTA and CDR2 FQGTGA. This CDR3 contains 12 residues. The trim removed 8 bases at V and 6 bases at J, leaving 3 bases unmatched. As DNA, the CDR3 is TGTGCCAGCGGACTAGCCGGCAATGAGCAGTTCTTC. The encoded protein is CASGLAGNEQFF. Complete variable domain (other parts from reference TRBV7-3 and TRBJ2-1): GAGVSQTPSNKVTEKGKYVELRCDPISGHTALYWYRQSLGQGPEFLIYFQGTGAADDSGLPNDRFFAVRPEGSVSTLKIQRTERGDSAVYLCASGLAGNEQFFGPGTRLTVL.

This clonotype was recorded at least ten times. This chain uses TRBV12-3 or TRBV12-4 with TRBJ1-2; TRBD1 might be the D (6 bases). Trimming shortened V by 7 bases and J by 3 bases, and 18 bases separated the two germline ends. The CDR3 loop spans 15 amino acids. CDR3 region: CASTPRPDSHYGYTF. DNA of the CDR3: TGTGCCAGCACCCCCCGCCCGGACAGCCACTATGGCTACACCTTC.

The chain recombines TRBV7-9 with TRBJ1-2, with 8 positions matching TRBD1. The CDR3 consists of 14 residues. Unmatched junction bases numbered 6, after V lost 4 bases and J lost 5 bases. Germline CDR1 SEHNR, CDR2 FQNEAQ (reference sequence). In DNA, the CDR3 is TGTGCCAGCAGCTCGGGACAGGAACCTTATGGCTACACCTTC. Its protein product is CASSSGQEPYGYTF.

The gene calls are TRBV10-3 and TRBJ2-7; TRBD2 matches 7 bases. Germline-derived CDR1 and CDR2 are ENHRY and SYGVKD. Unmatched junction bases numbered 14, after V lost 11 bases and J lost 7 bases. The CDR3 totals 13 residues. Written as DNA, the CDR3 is TGTGCCTGGAGAGCGGGACGGACCTTGGAGCAGTACTTC. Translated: CAWRAGRTLEQYF.